This TCR beta chain was sequenced during a study of blood T cell repertoires in COVID-19. As for the study in general: The United States, Italy and Spain were the sources of the acute and convalescent COVID-19 samples. The cDNA or gDNA used as material had been derived from T cells, B-cell-depleted T cells, or PBMCs.

The CDR3 has 16 residues. After removal of 3 bases from V and 3 bases from J, the junction contained 3 bases not matched to a gene. CDR1 and CDR2 (germline): MNHEY, SMNVEV (reference sequence). Study processing details: Scientists estimated how many nucleated cells there were by amplifying reference gene primers. Generated by immunoSEQ multiplex PCR, the TCRdb table keeps only in-frame clones and is missing some. Clone size and the V and J calls come from that table; the DNA yielded D and trimming. The sample includes roughly 200,000 clones, roughly 75% of them seen just once. V gene TRBV27 combines with J gene TRBJ2-1; 12 bases align to TRBD2. This sequence was found in a woman in her seventies with acute or convalescent COVID-19. The sample taken for sequencing was peripheral blood. CDR3 region: CASSFLTSGGYNEQFF. In DNA, the CDR3 is TGTGCCAGCAGTTTTCTGACTAGCGGGGGCTACAATGAGCAGTTCTTC.